Listed below are T cell receptor beta chains from one sample, sequenced in a study of OX40 agonist ivuxolimab in advanced cancers. Method: immunoSEQ multiplex PCR; TCRdb's copy keeps in-frame clones and lacks some. The table has tens of thousands of clones, over 80% seen once. The material was CD4+ or CD8+ T cells sorted from blood, obtained in a trial of the OX40 agonist ivuxolimab. The source of these receptors is an adult with an advanced solid tumor such as melanoma, head and neck, liver or kidney cancer. CDR3s include the opening cysteine and the closing phenylalanine or tryptophan. Fields, in order: D gene, clone size, J gene, V gene, CDR3 protein, CDR3 DNA. The D gene is left open where the match is weak. Only some rows state a clone size, as once, few, many or a class for expanded clones.

D: TRBD1
size: NA
J: TRBJ2-5
V: TRBV11-2
CDR3: CASSLRTGETQYF
DNA: TGTGCCAGCAGCTTACGGACAGGGGAGACCCAGTACTTC

D: NA
size: once
J: TRBJ2-3
V: TRBV9
CDR3: CASSVAGGGASDTQYF
DNA: TGTGCCAGCAGCGTAGCTGGAGGGGGCGCATCAGATACGCAGTATTTT

D: TRBD1
size: NA
J: TRBJ1-2
V: TRBV9
CDR3: CASSIGQGLYGYTF
DNA: TGTGCCAGCAGCATTGGACAGGGGCTATATGGCTACACCTTC

D: NA
size: NA
J: TRBJ2-7
V: TRBV5-8
CDR3: CASSLGGLEQYF
DNA: TGTGCCAGCAGCTTGGGGGGACTGGAGCAGTACTTC

D: TRBD1
size: NA
J: TRBJ2-3
V: TRBV27
CDR3: CASSLSGGYTQYF
DNA: TGTGCCAGCAGTTTGTCAGGGGGTTATACGCAGTATTTT

D: NA
size: NA
J: TRBJ1-6
V: TRBV7-9
CDR3: CASSARQGGDSPLHF
DNA: TGTGCCAGCAGCGCGCGGCAGGGTGGGGATTCACCCCTCCACTTT

D: NA
size: NA
J: TRBJ2-7
V: TRBV10-2
CDR3: CASSTGFEQYF
DNA: TGCGCCAGCAGCACAGGGTTCGAGCAGTACTTC

D: TRBD1
size: few
J: TRBJ2-7
V: TRBV19
CDR3: CASSMTWGQGASGQYF
DNA: TGTGCCAGTAGTATGACCTGGGGACAGGGGGCTTCGGGGCAGTACTTC

D: TRBD2
size: NA
J: TRBJ2-7
V: TRBV9
CDR3: CASSVWEGNEQYF
DNA: TGTGCCAGCAGCGTTTGGGAGGGTAACGAGCAGTACTTC

D: TRBD2
size: NA
J: TRBJ2-1
V: TRBV29-1
CDR3: CSVANPSRRGGNEQFF
DNA: TGCAGCGTTGCAAACCCCTCGAGGCGGGGGGGCAATGAGCAGTTCTTC

D: TRBD1
size: NA
J: TRBJ1-3
V: TRBV7-9
CDR3: CAGDRATAGNTIYF
DNA: TGTGCCGGCGACAGGGCGACAGCTGGAAACACCATATATTTT

D: NA
size: NA
J: TRBJ2-2
V: TRBV6-1
CDR3: CASSEIWNTGELFF
DNA: TGTGCCAGCAGTGAAATATGGAACACCGGGGAGCTGTTTTTT

D: TRBD1
size: NA
J: TRBJ1-1
V: TRBV27
CDR3: CASSLLGQGAGDTEAFF
DNA: TGTGCCAGCAGTTTGTTGGGACAGGGGGCAGGGGACACTGAAGCTTTCTTT

D: NA
size: NA
J: TRBJ2-1
V: TRBV7-3
CDR3: CASSPGLTGHEQFF
DNA: TGTGCCAGCAGCCCGGGCCTCACCGGGCATGAGCAGTTCTTC

D: TRBD1
size: once
J: TRBJ2-7
V: TRBV7-9
CDR3: CASSYRTGGNEQYF
DNA: TGTGCCAGCAGCTATAGGACAGGGGGGAACGAGCAGTACTTC

D: TRBD2
size: NA
J: TRBJ2-7
V: TRBV7-6
CDR3: CASSLAGTSGGASEQYF
DNA: TGTGCCAGCAGCTTAGCTGGGACTAGCGGGGGGGCGTCCGAGCAGTACTTC

D: NA
size: NA
J: TRBJ2-7
V: TRBV10-3
CDR3: CAITPASVGLAYEQYF
DNA: TGTGCCATCACCCCGGCTTCTGTGGGGTTAGCCTACGAGCAGTACTTC

D: NA
size: NA
J: TRBJ1-1
V: TRBV7-9
CDR3: CASSIGSNTEAFF
DNA: TGTGCCAGCAGCATCGGCAGCAACACTGAAGCTTTCTTT

D: NA
size: NA
J: TRBJ1-3
V: TRBV7-6
CDR3: CASSLALTRQGLSSGNTIYF
DNA: TGTGCCAGCAGCTTAGCGCTCACGAGGCAGGGCTTGAGCTCTGGAAACACCATATATTTT

D: NA
size: NA
J: TRBJ2-7
V: TRBV12-5
CDR3: CASGLVLDRFSYEQYF
DNA: TGTGCTAGTGGTTTGGTACTTGACAGGTTTTCCTACGAGCAGTACTTC